A single sample gave rise to the 10 T cell receptor beta chains below, sequenced in a study of CD8 T cells in Susac syndrome. Random hexamers served to reverse transcribe about 0.5 to 1 ug RNA. Using its own MiXCR run on the immunoSEQ multiplex PCR reads, TCRdb lists one record per CDR3 protein. The sample contains 150,000 to 200,000 distinct CDR3 sequences, under 95% of which appear only once. Sequenced sample: CD4+ T cells from PBMCs. The receptors stem from a human donor with multiple sclerosis.

V usage is TRBV29-1 and J usage is TRBJ2-6, with D possibly matching TRBD2 (6 bases). The CDR3 is made up of 19 amino acids. CDR1 is SQVTM and CDR2 is ANQGSEA in the germline V gene. V was cut by 6 bases and J by 0 bases, with 24 bases left in between. In DNA form, the CDR3 reads TGCAGCGTCACTTTAGGGACTTCACCTGTTAGCTCTGGGGCCAACGTCCTGACTTTC. This translates into CSVTLGTSPVSSGANVLTF.

This chain uses TRBV28 with TRBJ1-4; D not certain. The V gene lost 5 bases and the J gene lost 8 bases, with 6 bases spanning the gap. Germline-derived CDR1 and CDR2 are MDHEN and SYDVKM. This CDR3 contains 11 residues. Here the CDR3 reads CASSQTEKLFF. The DNA of the CDR3 is TGTGCCAGCAGTCAGACCGAAAAACTGTTTTTT.

This chain uses TRBV27 with TRBJ2-6, with D possibly matching TRBD2 (7 bases). With 6 bases removed from V and 4 bases from J, the gap between germline ends came to 13 bases. This CDR3 is built from 15 residues. In germline, CDR1 is MNHEY, CDR2 SMNVEV (reference sequence). The CDR3 loop reads CASRKGGRGANVLTF. CDR3 nucleotide sequence: TGTGCCAGCAGGAAGGGGGGGCGAGGGGCCAACGTCCTGACTTTC.

The chain links TRBV5-1 to TRBJ1-1, with D unclear. Per germline, CDR1 SGHRS and CDR2 YFSETQ. The germline V and J ends were trimmed by 4 bases and 1 base, with 20 bases remaining between them. The CDR3 spans 17 residues. This CDR3 reads CASSLKANSRANTEAFF. The CDR3 DNA sequence: TGCGCCAGCAGCCTTAAGGCCAACAGTCGCGCGAACACTGAAGCTTTCTTT.

The J gene is TRBJ2-3, the V gene TRBV27; 15 bases align to TRBD2. Germline V gene sequence: CDR1 MNHEY, CDR2 SMNVEV (reference sequence). The CDR3 totals 19 residues. J lost 2 bases, V lost 4 bases, and 10 bases had no gene match. The CDR3 sequence: CASSSRGGLAGGDTDTQYF. The CDR3 DNA reads as TGTGCCAGCAGTTCCCGGGGGGGACTAGCGGGAGGAGACACAGATACGCAGTATTTT.

The J gene is TRBJ2-6, the V gene TRBV29-1; no clear D gene. The CDR3 consists of 13 residues. Germline V gene sequence: CDR1 SQVTM, CDR2 ANQGSEA. V shed 6 bases and J shed 0 bases, with 6 bases lying between them. The CDR3 DNA reads TGCAGCGTCAGCATCTCTGGGGCCAACGTCCTGACTTTC. Translating gives CSVSISGANVLTF.

This rearrangement joins TRBV3-1 to TRBJ1-2; D is ambiguous. The V gene's germline CDR1 is LGHDT and CDR2 YNNKEL (reference sequence). The V end was cut by 1 base, the J end by 7 bases, with 13 bases between. CDR3 size: 14 residues. CDR3 in DNA: TGTGCCAGCAGCCAAGTTCGGAGGGAAGGTGGCTACACCTTC. Protein: CASSQVRREGGYTF. Together with reference TRBV3-1 and TRBJ1-2, the CDR3 gives the full variable domain: DTAVSQTPKYLVTQMGNDKSIKCEQNLGHDTMYWYKQDSKKFLKIMFSYNNKELIINETVPNRFSPKSPDKAHLNLHINSLELGDSAVYFCASSQVRREGGYTFGSGTRLTVV.

This chain connects TRBV7-9 to TRBJ1-1, with D possibly TRBD1 on 5 matching bases. Per germline, CDR1 SEHNR and CDR2 FQNEAQ (reference sequence). Deletions cut 4 bases from V and 3 bases from J, with 9 bases between. The CDR3 runs to 13 residues. This chain's CDR3 is CASSSRQHTEAFF. The CDR3 nucleotides read TGTGCCAGCAGCTCCAGACAGCACACTGAAGCTTTCTTT.

CDR3 DNA: TGTGCCACCAGCAGAGTTGCAGCAGTCGGACGGATTGAAGCTTTCTTT. This encodes CATSRVAAVGRIEAFF. This sequence joins TRBV15 and TRBJ1-1; D is unresolved. Germline V gene data show CDR1 as LNHNV and CDR2 as YYDKDF (reference sequence). The CDR3 loop spans 16 amino acids. The V and J ends lost 1 base and 7 bases respectively, with 19 bases between them.

The chain employs TRBV6-1 and TRBJ2-7; 9 bases align to TRBD2. Germline values: CDR1 MNHNS, CDR2 SASEGT. The V segment lost 5 bases and the J segment 4 bases; nucleotides outside the gene matches: 9. This CDR3 is built from 15 residues. In DNA form, the CDR3 reads TGTGCCAGCAGTTTGGGGCGGGAGGGCCGGTACGAGCAGTACTTC. It encodes CASSLGREGRYEQYF.